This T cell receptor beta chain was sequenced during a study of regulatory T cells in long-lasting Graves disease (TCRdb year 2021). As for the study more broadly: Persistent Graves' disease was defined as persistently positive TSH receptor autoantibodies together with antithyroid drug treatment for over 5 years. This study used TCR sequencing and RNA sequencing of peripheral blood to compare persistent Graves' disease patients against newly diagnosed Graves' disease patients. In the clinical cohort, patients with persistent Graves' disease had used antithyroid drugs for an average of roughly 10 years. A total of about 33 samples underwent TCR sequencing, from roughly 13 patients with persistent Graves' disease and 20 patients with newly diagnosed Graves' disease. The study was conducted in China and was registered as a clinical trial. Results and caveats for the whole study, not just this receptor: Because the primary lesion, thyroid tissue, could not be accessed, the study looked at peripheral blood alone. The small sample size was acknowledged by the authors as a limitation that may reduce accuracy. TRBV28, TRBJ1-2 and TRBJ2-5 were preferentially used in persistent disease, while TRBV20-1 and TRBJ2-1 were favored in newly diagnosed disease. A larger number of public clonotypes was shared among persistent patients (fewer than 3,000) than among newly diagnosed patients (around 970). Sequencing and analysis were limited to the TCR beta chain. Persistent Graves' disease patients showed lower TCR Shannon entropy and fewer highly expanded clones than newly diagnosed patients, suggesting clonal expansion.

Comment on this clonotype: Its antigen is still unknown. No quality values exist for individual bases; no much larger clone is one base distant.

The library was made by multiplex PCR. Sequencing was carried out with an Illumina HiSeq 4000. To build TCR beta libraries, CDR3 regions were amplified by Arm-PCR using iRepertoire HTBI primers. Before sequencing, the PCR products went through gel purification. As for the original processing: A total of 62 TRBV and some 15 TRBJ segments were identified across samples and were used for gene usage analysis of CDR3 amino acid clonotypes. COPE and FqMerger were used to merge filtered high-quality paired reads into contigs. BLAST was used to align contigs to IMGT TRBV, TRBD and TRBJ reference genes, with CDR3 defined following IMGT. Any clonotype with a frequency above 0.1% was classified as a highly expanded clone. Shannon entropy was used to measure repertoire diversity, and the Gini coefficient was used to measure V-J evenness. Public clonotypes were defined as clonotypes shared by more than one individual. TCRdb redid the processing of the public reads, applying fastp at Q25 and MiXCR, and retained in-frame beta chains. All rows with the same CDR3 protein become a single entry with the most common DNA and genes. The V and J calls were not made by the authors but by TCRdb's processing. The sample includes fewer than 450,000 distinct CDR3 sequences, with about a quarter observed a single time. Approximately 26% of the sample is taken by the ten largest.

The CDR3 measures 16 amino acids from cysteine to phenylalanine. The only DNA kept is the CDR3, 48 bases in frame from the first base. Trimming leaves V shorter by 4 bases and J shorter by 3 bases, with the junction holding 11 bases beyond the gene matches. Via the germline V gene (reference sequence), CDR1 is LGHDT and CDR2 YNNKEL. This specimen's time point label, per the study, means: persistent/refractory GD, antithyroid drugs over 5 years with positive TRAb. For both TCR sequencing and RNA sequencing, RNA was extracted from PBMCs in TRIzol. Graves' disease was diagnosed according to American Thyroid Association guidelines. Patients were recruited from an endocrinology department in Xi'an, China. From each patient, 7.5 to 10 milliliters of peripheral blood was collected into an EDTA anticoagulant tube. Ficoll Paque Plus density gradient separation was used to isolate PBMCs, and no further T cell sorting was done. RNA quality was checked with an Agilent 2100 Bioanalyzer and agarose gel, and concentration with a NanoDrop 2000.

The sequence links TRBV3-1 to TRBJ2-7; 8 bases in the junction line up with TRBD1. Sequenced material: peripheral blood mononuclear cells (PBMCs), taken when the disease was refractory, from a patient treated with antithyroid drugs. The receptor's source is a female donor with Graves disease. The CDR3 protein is CASSPQIRGQGYEQYF. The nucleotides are TGTGCCAGCAGCCCTCAAATTCGAGGACAGGGCTACGAGCAGTACTTC.